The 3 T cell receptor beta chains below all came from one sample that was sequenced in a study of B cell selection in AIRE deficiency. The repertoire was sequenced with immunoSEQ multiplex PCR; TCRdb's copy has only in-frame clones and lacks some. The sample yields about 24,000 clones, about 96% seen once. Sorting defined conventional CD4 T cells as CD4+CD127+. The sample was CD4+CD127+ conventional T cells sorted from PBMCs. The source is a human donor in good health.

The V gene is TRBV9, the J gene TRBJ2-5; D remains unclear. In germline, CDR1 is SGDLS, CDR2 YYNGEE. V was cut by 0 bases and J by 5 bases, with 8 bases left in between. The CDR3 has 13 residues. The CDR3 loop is CASSVGIRETQYF. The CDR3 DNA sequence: TGTGCCAGCAGCGTAGGGATCCGGGAGACCCAGTACTTC.

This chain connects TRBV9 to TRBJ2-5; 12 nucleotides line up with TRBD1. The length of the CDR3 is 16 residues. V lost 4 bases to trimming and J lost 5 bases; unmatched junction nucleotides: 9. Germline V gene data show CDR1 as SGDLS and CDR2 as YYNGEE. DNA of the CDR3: TGTGCCAGCAGCCCGACCGGGACAGGGGGCCGGGAGACCCAGTACTTC. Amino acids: CASSPTGTGGRETQYF.

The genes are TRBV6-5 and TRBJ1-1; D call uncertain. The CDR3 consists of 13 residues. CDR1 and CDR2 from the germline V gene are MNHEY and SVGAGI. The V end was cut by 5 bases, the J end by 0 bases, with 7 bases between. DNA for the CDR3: TGTGCCAGCAGTAGAAAAATGAACACTGAAGCTTTCTTT. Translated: CASSRKMNTEAFF.